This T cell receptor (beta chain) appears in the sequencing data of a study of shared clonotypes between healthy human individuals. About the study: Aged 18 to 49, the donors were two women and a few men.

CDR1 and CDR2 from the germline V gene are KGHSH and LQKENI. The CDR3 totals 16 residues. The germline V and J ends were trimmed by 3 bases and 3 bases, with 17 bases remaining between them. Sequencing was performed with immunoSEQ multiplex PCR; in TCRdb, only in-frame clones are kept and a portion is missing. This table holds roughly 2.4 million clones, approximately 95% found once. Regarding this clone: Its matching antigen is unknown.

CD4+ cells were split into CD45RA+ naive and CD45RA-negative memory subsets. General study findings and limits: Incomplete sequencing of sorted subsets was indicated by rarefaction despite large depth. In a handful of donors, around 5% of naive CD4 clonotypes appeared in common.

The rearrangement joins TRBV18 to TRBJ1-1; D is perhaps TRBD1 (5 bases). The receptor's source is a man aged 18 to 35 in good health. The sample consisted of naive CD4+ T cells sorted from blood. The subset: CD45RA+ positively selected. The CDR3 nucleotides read TGTGCCAGCTCACCTGAAGGGGTAATGGGTTACACTGAAGCTTTCTTT. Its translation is CASSPEGVMGYTEAFF.